This T cell receptor beta chain was captured by sequencing in a study of cytomegalovirus exposure and HLA in healthy donors. Study as a whole: As an earlier analysis found, some 170 million T cells yielded 95 million to 130 million unique TCR beta sequences. Study results and limitations: Apart from CMV serostatus, no immune exposure information was available.

It was with 60 Vbeta and 13 Jbeta primers that the PCR ran. Profiling relied on immunoSEQ multiplex PCR, and the TCRdb table lists in-frame clones only, not all of them. This sample has about 120,000 clones; about 85% occur once, and the top ten carry approximately 0.22%. Trimming took 5 bases from V and 4 from J; bases not matched to a gene: 2. Germline V CDR1 and CDR2: SEHNR, FQNEAQ (reference sequence). The CDR3 runs to 13 residues. For this clone: Its antigen is undetermined.

This clonotype was obtained from a man aged 45 to 65 in good health and CMV-seronegative. Material for sequencing was PBMCs. This sequence joins TRBV7-9 and TRBJ2-1; 7 bases are a match to TRBD1. The CDR3 loop is CASSRGQYNEQFF. The CDR3, as DNA: TGTGCCAGCAGCCGGGGACAGTACAATGAGCAGTTCTTC.